This TCR beta chain derives from a study of T cells in narcolepsy. Generated by immunoSEQ multiplex PCR, the TCRdb table keeps only in-frame clones and is missing some. Among tens of thousands of clones listed, around four fifths were seen once. This clone has just a few counts. Its antigen is undetermined. Germline V gene sequence: CDR1 SGHTA, CDR2 FQGNSA. The CDR3 has 14 amino acids. V lost 4 bases and J 8 bases, leaving 17 bases between the germline ends. Study-wide findings and caveats: Autoreactive HCRT-specific and TRIB2-specific clonotypes were marked in same-patient CSF-versus-blood CD4+ comparisons.

The source of this sequence is a human donor in good health. Sequencing was carried out using memory (CD45RA-) CD4+ T cells from blood. This rearrangement joins TRBV7-2 to TRBJ1-2; D is possibly TRBD1 (5 bases). The CDR3 DNA follows: TGTGCCAGCAGCTCCGAGAGGGGCCCGCGCGGCTACACCTTC. It translates to CASSSERGPRGYTF.